These 16 T cell receptor beta chains originate from one sample sequenced in a study of blood T cell repertoires in COVID-19. Here immunoSEQ multiplex PCR was the method, and the copy in TCRdb shows in-frame clones only, minus some. The sample has 200,000 or so clones, 80% to 85% seen once. Specimen: PBMCs or T cells enriched from blood (not recorded which). The receptors derive from a man aged 40-49 years who had recovered from COVID-19.

The chain employs TRBV3-1 (or the pseudogene TRBV3-2) and TRBJ2-7; 7 bases fit TRBD1. Germline V lookup: CDR1 LGHDT, CDR2 YNNKEL (reference sequence). With V trimmed by 4 bases and J by 3 bases, 3 bases remained unmatched. The CDR3 runs 13 residues. The CDR3 spells CASSPGQNYEQYF. In nucleotides, the CDR3 is TGTGCCAGCAGCCCGGGACAGAACTACGAGCAGTACTTC.

The V gene is TRBV5-4, the J gene TRBJ2-5; 9 bases fit TRBD1. Trimming cost V 0 bases and J 1 base; bases outside gene matches: 4. The CDR3 has 16 residues. Germline V lookup: CDR1 SGHNT, CDR2 YYREEE (reference sequence). The CDR3 sequence: CASSLGQGVSQETQYF. For the CDR3, the DNA is TGTGCCAGCAGCTTGGGACAGGGGGTATCCCAAGAGACCCAGTACTTC. Full variable domain (missing parts from reference TRBV5-4 and TRBJ2-5): ETGVTQSPTHLIKTRGQQVTLRCSSQSGHNTVSWYQQALGQGPQFIFQYYREEENGRGNFPPRFSGLQFPNYSSELNVNALELDDSALYLCASSLGQGVSQETQYFGPGTRLLVL.

This clone was found a few times. Other nucleotide sequences in the sample specify the same CDR3. This rearrangement joins TRBV29-1 to TRBJ1-1, with D possibly matching TRBD1 (5 bases). CDR1 and CDR2 from the germline V gene are SQVTM and ANQGSEA. The V gene lost 7 bases and the J gene lost 0 bases, with 9 bases spanning the gap. The CDR3 runs to 12 residues. The chain's CDR3 is CSAGHLNTEAFF. The DNA for the CDR3 is TGCAGCGCCGGACACCTGAACACTGAAGCTTTCTTT.

V is TRBV7-9 and J is TRBJ2-7; 9 bases fit TRBD2. Germline CDR1 SEHNR, CDR2 FQNEAQ (reference sequence). The CDR3 spans 15 residues. The trim removed 4 bases at V and 3 bases at J, leaving 7 bases unmatched. The CDR3 loop is CASSSMSSGGYEQYF. CDR3 nucleotide sequence: TGTGCCAGCAGCTCCATGAGTAGCGGGGGCTACGAGCAGTACTTC. Combining the CDR3 with reference TRBV7-9 and TRBJ2-7 gives the whole variable domain DTGVSQNPRHKITKRGQNVTFRCDPISEHNRLYWYRQTLGQGPEFLTYFQNEAQLEKSRLLSDRFSAERPKGSFSTLEIQRTEQGDSAMYLCASSSMSSGGYEQYFGPGTRLTVT.

This clone appeared a single time. The chain couples TRBV7-9 to TRBJ2-4; 9 bases match TRBD1. J gave up 0 bases and V 1 base, and 10 bases lay outside the gene matches. This CDR3 spans 19 amino acids. CDR1 and CDR2 (germline): SEHNR, FQNEAQ (reference sequence). The CDR3 spells CASSLGRRTGVIAKNIQYF. CDR3 nucleotide sequence: TGTGCCAGCAGCTTAGGTCGGCGGACAGGGGTGATAGCCAAAAACATTCAGTACTTC.

With regard to this clone: The sample carries other DNA sequences with the same CDR3. This chain uses TRBV11-2 with TRBJ2-5, with 8 bases matching TRBD2. The trim removed 1 base at V and 0 bases at J, leaving 4 bases unmatched. Germline values: CDR1 SGHAT, CDR2 FQNNGV. The CDR3 has 16 residues. The DNA for the CDR3 is TGTGCCAGCAGCTTAGTGGGCGGGGGGTACCAAGAGACCCAGTACTTC. It codes for CASSLVGGGYQETQYF.

CDR3 amino acids: CASSSGQGMYEQYF. CDR3 DNA sequence: TGTGCCAGCAGCTCCGGACAGGGGATGTACGAGCAGTACTTC. The chain joins TRBV11-1 to TRBJ2-7; 9 bases map to TRBD1. Germline trimming cut 4 bases from V and 4 bases from J; bases unmatched to any gene: 5. The CDR3 runs 14 residues. Germline lookup yields CDR1 SGHAT and CDR2 FQDESV (reference sequence).

V usage is TRBV5-5 and J usage is TRBJ2-7; the match to TRBD1 covers 10 bases. The CDR3 sequence is 15 residues long. After removal of 4 bases from V and 7 bases from J, the junction contained 11 bases not matched to a gene. Germline CDR1 SGHKS, CDR2 YYEKEE (reference sequence). The CDR3 nucleotides are TGTGCCAGCAGCCGACGACAGGGGGCACTGGAGGAGCAGTACTTC. It is translated as CASSRRQGALEEQYF.

This chain uses TRBV20-1 with TRBJ1-2; possible D gene TRBD1, 6 bases. Trimming took off 5 bases at V and 5 bases at J, with 9 bases between the two ends. Looked up from germline, CDR1 is DFQATT and CDR2 is SNEGSKA (reference sequence). CDR3 length: 11 residues. CDR3 sequence reads: CSAYTGYGYTF. CDR3 in DNA: TGCAGTGCTTACACAGGGTATGGCTACACCTTC.

The CDR3 DNA reads as TGTGCCAGCAGTGGGGGACAGGGCGGATGGAACACTGAAGCTTTCTTT. Protein product: CASSGGQGGWNTEAFF. The V call is TRBV6-2 or TRBV6-3, the J call TRBJ1-1, with 9 nucleotides matching TRBD1. The ends lost 5 bases at V and 1 base at J; junction bases unmatched: 8. Germline V CDR1 and CDR2: MNHEY, SVGEGT. CDR3 length: 16 residues.

V gene TRBV7-9 combines with J gene TRBJ1-1; D perhaps matches TRBD1 (5 bases). V lost 5 bases to trimming and J lost 4 bases, with 20 bases between them. CDR3 length: 16 amino acids. Germline CDR1 reads SEHNR; CDR2 reads FQNEAQ (reference sequence). The CDR3 DNA follows: TGTGCCAGCAGCGAACGGCTCCAGCTGGGGGGCACTGAAGCTTTCTTT. This codes for CASSERLQLGGTEAFF.

This clone was found a few times. The chain links TRBV28 to TRBJ2-7, with D perhaps TRBD2 (6 bases). Germline assignment: CDR1 MDHEN and CDR2 SYDVKM. This CDR3 comprises 14 residues. The V end lost 3 bases, the J end lost 8 bases, and 17 bases lay between the germline ends. The CDR3, as DNA: TGTGCCAGCAGTTTCAACACCAATCTAGCGAAGCAGTACTTC. Its translation: CASSFNTNLAKQYF.

This chain joins TRBV7-8 and TRBJ1-1; D is undetermined. Trimming left V 1 base short and J 0 bases short, with 6 bases between. Germline CDR1 is SGHVS and CDR2 is FQNEAQ. This CDR3 is 14 amino acids long. The CDR3 nucleotides are TGTGCCAGCAGCTTAGGTCAGTTGAACACTGAAGCTTTCTTT. Protein: CASSLGQLNTEAFF.

The rearrangement links TRBV30 to TRBJ1-2; 8 nucleotides agree with TRBD1. From germline, CDR1 is GTSNPN and CDR2 SVGIG (reference sequence). This CDR3 is 14 amino acids long. V lost 1 base, J lost 8 bases, and 9 bases stayed unmatched. The CDR3, as DNA: TGTGCCTGGAGTGCATCAGGGGGCGTCGGGGGCTACACCTTC. Its protein is CAWSASGGVGGYTF. Together with reference TRBV30 and TRBJ1-2, the CDR3 gives the full variable domain: SQTIHQWPATLVQPVGSPLSLECTVEGTSNPNLYWYRQAAGRGLQLLFYSVGIGQISSEVPQNLSASRPQDRQFILSSKKLLLSDSGFYLCAWSASGGVGGYTFGSGTRLTVV.

The chain recombines TRBV27 with TRBJ1-6; D is unresolved. CDR3 length equals 15 residues. V was pared by 7 bases and J by 6 bases, with 16 bases between. Per germline, CDR1 MNHEY and CDR2 SMNVEV (reference sequence). In DNA form, the CDR3 reads TGTGCCAGCACCCTAGAAGGTGGCATTAATTCACCCCTCCACTTT. Translated, it gives CASTLEGGINSPLHF.

The chain joins TRBV4-3 to TRBJ1-1; D not resolved. Trimming cost V 4 bases and J 4 bases, with 13 bases left between them. The CDR3 runs 14 residues. Germline values: CDR1 LGHNA, CDR2 YSLEER. CDR3 in amino acids: CASSLNPGSTEAFF. The DNA of the CDR3 is TGCGCCAGCAGCCTAAACCCCGGGAGCACTGAAGCTTTCTTT.